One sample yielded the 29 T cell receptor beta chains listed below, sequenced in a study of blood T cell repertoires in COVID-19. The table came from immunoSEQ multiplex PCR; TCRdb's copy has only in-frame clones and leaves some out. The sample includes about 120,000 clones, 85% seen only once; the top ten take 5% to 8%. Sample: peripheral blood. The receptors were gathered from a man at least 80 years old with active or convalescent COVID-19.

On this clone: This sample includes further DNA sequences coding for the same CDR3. The CDR3 spells CASSLTRGEGYTF. Here the CDR3 DNA reads TGTGCCAGCAGCTTAACCCGGGGGGAAGGCTACACCTTC. The chain combines TRBV7-3 with TRBJ1-2, with D tentatively TRBD1 (5 bases). The germline CDR1 and CDR2 sequences are SGHTA and FQGTGA. The CDR3 contains 13 residues. Trimming left V 0 bases short and J 8 bases short, with 10 bases between.

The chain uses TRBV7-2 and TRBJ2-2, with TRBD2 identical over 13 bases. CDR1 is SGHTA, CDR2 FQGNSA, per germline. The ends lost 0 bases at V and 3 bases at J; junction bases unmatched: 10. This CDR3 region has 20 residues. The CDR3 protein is CASSLAGTSGTPRDTGELFF. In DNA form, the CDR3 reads TGTGCCAGCAGCTTAGCCGGGACTAGCGGGACCCCGAGGGACACCGGGGAGCTGTTTTTT.

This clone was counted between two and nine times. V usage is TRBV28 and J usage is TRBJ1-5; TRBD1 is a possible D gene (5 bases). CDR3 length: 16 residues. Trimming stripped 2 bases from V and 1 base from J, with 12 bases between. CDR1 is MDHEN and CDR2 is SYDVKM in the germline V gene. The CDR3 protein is CASSLRPGGSNQPQHF. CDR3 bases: TGTGCCAGCAGTTTAAGACCCGGGGGGAGCAATCAGCCCCAGCATTTT.

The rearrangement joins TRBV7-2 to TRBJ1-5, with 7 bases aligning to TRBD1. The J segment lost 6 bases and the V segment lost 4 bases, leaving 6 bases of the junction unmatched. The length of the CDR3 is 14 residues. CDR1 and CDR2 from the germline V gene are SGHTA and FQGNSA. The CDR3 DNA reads TGTGCCAGCAGCTCCGACAGGGTGATTCAGCCCCAGCATTTT. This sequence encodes CASSSDRVIQPQHF.

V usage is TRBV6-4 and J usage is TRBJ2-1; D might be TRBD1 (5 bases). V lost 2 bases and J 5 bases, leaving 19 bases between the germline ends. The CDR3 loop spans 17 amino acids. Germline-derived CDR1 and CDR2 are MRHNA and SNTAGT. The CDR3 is CASSDPRNPGKDNEQFF. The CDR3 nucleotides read TGTGCCAGCAGTGACCCCAGAAACCCAGGGAAGGACAATGAGCAGTTCTTC.

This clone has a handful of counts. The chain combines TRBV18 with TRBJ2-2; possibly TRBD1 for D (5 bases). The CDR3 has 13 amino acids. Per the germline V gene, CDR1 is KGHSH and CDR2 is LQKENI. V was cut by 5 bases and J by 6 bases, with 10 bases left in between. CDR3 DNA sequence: TGTGCCAGCTCAGCAGGGCCGGCCGGGGAGCTGTTTTTT. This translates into CASSAGPAGELFF.

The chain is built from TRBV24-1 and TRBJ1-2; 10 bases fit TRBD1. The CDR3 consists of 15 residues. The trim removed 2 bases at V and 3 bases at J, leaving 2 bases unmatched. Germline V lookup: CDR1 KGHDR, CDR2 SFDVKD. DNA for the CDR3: TGTGCCACCAGTGATTCGGACAGGGGGGACTATGGCTACACCTTC. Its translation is CATSDSDRGDYGYTF.

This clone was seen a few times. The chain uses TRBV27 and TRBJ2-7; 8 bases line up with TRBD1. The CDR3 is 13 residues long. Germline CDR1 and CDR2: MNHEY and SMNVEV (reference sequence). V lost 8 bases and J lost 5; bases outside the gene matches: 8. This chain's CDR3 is CASGRTGINEQYF. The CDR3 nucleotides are TGTGCCAGCGGACGGACAGGGATAAACGAGCAGTACTTC.

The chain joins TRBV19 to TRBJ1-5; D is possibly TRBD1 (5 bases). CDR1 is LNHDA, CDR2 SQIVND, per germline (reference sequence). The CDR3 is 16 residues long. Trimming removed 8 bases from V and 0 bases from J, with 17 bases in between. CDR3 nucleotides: TGTGCCAGTTCCTTTGGGGCCTTTTATAGCAATCAGCCCCAGCATTTT. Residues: CASSFGAFYSNQPQHF.

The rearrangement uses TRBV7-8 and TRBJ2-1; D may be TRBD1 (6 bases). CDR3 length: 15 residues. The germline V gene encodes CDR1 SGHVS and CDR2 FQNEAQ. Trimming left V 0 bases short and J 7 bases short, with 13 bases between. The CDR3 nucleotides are TGTGCCAGCAGCTTAGCCATCGTGACAGGTAATGAGCAGTTCTTC. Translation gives CASSLAIVTGNEQFF.

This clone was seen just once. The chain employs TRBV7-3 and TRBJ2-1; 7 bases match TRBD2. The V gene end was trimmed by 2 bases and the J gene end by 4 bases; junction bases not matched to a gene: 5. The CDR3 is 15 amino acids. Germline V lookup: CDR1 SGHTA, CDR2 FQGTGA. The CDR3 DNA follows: TGTGCCAGCAGCTTAGGCGGGAGACAGTACAATGAGCAGTTCTTC. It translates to CASSLGGRQYNEQFF.

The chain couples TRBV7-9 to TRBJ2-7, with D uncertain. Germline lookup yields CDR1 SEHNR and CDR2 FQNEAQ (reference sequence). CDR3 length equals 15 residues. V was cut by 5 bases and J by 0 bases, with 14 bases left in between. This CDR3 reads CASSPLAAGSYEQYF. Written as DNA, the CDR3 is TGTGCCAGCAGCCCGCTGGCAGCAGGCTCCTACGAGCAGTACTTC.

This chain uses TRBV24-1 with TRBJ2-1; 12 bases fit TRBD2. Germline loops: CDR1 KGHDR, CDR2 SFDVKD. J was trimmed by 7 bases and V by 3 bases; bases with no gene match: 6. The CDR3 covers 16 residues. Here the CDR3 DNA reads TGTGCCACCAGTGATCCGACTAGCGGGAGAGAGAATGAGCAGTTCTTC. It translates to CATSDPTSGRENEQFF.

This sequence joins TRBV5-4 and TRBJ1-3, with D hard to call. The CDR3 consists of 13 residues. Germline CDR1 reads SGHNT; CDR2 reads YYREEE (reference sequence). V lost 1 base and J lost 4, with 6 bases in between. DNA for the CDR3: TGTGCCAGCAGCTTGATATCGGGAAACACCATATATTTT. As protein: CASSLISGNTIYF.

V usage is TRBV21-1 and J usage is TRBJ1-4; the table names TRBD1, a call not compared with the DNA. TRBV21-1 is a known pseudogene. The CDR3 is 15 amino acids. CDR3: CASSKVGARVGKLFF. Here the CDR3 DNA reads TGTGCCAGCAGCAAAGTAGGAGCCAGGGTTGGAAAACTGTTTTTT.

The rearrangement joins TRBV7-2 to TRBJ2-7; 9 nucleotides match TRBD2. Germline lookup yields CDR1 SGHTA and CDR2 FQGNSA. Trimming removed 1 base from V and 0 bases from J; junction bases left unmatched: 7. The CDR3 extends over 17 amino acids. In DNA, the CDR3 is TGTGCCAGCAGCTTAGTAACTAGCGGGTACTACTCCTACGAGCAGTACTTC. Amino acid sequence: CASSLVTSGYYSYEQYF.

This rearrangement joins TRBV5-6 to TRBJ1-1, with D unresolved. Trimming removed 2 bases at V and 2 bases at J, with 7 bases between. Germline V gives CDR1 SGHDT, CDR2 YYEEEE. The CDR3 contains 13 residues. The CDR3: CASSFLSNTEAFF. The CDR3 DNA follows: TGTGCCAGCAGCTTTCTTAGTAACACTGAAGCTTTCTTT. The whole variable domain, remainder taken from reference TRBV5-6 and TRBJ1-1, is DAGVTQSPTHLIKTRGQQVTLRCSPKSGHDTVSWYQQALGQGPQFIFQYYEEEERQRGNFPDRFSGHQFPNYSSELNVNALLLGDSALYLCASSFLSNTEAFFGQGTRLTVV.

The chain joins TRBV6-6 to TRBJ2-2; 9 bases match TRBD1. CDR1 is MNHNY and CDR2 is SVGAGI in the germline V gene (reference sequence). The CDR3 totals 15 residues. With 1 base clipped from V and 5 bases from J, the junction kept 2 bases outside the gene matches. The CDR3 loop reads CASSYYGTGTGELFF. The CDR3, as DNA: TGTGCCAGCAGTTACTACGGGACAGGGACCGGGGAGCTGTTTTTT.

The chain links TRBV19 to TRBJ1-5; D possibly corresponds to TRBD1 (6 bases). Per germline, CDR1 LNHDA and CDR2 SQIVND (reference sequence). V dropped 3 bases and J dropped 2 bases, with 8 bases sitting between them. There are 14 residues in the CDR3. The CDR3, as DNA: TGTGCCAGTAGTATCAGACAGGGCAATCAGCCCCAGCATTTT. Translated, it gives CASSIRQGNQPQHF.

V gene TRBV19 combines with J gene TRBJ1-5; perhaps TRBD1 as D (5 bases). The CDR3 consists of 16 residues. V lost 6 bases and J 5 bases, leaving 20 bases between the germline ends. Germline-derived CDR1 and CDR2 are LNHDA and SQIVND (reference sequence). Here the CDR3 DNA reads TGTGCCAGTAGAACGGGTCGCCAGGGAAAAGATCAGCCCCAGCATTTT. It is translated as CASRTGRQGKDQPQHF.

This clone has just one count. The CDR3 DNA reads as TGTGCCAGCAGCTCGGACCCCCGGAGGGCGGATACGCAGTATTTT. This encodes CASSSDPRRADTQYF. The genes are TRBV7-3 and TRBJ2-3; a weak D match, TRBD2 (6 bases). This CDR3 has 15 residues. V lost 4 bases to trimming and J lost 6 bases, with 17 bases between them. Germline CDR1 is SGHTA and CDR2 is FQGTGA.

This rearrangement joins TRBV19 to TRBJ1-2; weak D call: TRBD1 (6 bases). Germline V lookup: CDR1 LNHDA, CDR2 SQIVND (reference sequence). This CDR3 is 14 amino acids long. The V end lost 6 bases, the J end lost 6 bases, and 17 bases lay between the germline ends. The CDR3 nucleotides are TGTGCCAGTAGCTTATCAGGGGTTCGCGATGGCTACACCTTC. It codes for CASSLSGVRDGYTF.

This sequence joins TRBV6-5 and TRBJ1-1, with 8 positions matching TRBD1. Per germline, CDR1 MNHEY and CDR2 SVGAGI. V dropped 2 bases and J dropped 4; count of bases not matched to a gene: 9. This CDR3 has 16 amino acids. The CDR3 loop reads CASSYTPTGVSTEAFF. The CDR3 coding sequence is TGTGCCAGCAGTTACACCCCGACAGGGGTGTCCACTGAAGCTTTCTTT.

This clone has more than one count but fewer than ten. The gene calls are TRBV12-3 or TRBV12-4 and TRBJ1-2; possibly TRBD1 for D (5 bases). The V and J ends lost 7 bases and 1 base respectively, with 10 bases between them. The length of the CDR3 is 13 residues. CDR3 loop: CASTRTSNYGYTF. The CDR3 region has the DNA TGTGCCAGCACCCGGACAAGTAACTATGGCTACACCTTC.

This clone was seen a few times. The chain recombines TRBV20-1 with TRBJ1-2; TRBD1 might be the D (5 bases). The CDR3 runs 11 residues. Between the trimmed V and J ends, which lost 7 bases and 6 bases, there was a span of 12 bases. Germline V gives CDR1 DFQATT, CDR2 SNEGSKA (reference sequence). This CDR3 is CSGRGGDGYTF. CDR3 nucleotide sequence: TGCAGTGGGAGAGGAGGGGATGGCTACACCTTC.

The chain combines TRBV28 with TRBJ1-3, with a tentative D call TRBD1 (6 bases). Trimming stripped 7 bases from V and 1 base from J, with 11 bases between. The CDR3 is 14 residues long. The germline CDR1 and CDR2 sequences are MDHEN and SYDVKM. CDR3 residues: CASNAGVSGNTIYF. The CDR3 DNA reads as TGTGCCAGCAATGCAGGGGTATCTGGAAACACCATATATTTT.

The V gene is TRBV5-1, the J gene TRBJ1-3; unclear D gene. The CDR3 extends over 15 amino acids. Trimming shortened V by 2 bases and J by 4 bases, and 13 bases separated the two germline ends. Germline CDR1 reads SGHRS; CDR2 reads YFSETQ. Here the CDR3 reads CASSFSQSSGNTIYF. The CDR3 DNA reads TGCGCCAGCAGCTTCTCCCAGTCTTCCGGAAACACCATATATTTT.

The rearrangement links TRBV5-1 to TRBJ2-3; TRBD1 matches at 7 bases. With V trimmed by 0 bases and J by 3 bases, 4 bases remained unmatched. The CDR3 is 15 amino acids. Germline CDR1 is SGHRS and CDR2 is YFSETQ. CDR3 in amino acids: CASSLGQGLTDTQYF. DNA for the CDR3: TGCGCCAGCAGCTTGGGACAGGGCTTGACAGATACGCAGTATTTT.

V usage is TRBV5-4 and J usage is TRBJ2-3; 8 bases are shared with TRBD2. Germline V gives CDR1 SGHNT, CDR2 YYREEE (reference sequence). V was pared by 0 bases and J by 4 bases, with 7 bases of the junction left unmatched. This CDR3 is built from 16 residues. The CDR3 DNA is TGTGCCAGCAGCTTGGAGGGACTAGGTAGGGCAGATACGCAGTATTTT. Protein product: CASSLEGLGRADTQYF.